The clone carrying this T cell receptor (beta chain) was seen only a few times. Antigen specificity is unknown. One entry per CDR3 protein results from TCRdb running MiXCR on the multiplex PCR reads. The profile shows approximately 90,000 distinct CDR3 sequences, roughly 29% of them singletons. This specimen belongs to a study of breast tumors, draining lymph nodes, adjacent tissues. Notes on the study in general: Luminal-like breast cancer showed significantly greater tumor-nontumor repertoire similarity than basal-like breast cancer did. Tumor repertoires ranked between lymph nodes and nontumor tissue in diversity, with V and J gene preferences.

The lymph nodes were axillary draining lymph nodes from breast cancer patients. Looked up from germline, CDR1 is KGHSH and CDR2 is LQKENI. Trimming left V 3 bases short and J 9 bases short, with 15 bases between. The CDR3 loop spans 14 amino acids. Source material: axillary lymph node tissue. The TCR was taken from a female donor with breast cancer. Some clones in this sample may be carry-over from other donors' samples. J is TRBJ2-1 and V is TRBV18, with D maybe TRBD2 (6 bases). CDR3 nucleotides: TGTGCCAGCTCACCTCCGGGACCCGGGGGTGAGCAGTTCTTC. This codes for CASSPPGPGGEQFF.